This entry is about one TCR beta chain. The antigen is not known. The sample originates from a study of T-cell memory formation after mild COVID-19. Study overall: Clusters were largely donor specific.

Germline V gene lookup returns CDR1 SGHNT and CDR2 YYREEE (reference sequence). V was cut by 4 bases and J by 1 base, with 11 bases left in between. This CDR3 is 14 amino acids long. TCRdb reanalysed the 5' RACE reads using MiXCR and keeps one entry per CDR3 protein. The table records under 350,000 distinct CDR3 sequences, around 15% of them present only once. Whole-study findings and limits: Whereas later expanders leaned CD4+, clones contracting day 15 to 85 showed a balanced CD4/CD8 makeup. Some SARS-CoV-2-responding clones were already detected in memory before infection. CM and EM subsets held most contracting CD4+ clones; EMRA held CD8+ ones.

The chain uses TRBV5-4 and TRBJ2-5, with a tentative D call TRBD1 (5 bases). The sequence was collected from a young man who had mild COVID-19 (a few samples of this study predate the infection). Cell type and time point are not known. The source material was PBMCs or a T cell subset sorted from them (not recorded which). The CDR3 DNA reads TGTGCCAGCAGCCCCAGGGTGGTCCAAGAGACCCAGTACTTC. As protein: CASSPRVVQETQYF.